A single sample gave rise to the 30 T cell receptor beta chains below, sequenced in a study of shared clonotypes between healthy human individuals (dated by TCRdb to about 2020). Library preparation was by the immunoSEQ multiplex PCR assay. TCRdb took over this immuneACCESS table, retaining in-frame rearrangements with V and J assigned. Such tables are incomplete; in checked studies, under half of the missing clones stem from an unresolved V gene, and the remainder is unexplained. Within this sample are roughly 2 million clones, with about 94% of them counted one time only. Around 0.13% of the sample is in the top ten clones. Sequences were obtained from naive CD4+ T cells sorted from blood. Explained via the paper, the cell subset or site label denotes: CD45RA+ positively selected. The receptors come from a man aged 18 to 35 in good health.

This chain uses TRBV15 with TRBJ2-7; the D gene is possibly TRBD2 (6 bases). Trimming shortened V by 4 bases and J by 2 bases, and 12 bases separated the two germline ends. This CDR3 has 14 amino acids. The V gene's germline CDR1 is LNHNV and CDR2 YYDKDF (reference sequence). CDR3 amino acids: CATSKEAGTYEQYF. The CDR3 DNA reads TGTGCCACCAGCAAGGAGGCGGGGACCTACGAGCAGTACTTC.

The V and J genes are TRBV6-1 and TRBJ1-2; D remains ambiguous. This CDR3 is built from 14 residues. The germline gives CDR1 MNHNS, CDR2 SASEGT. The V end was cut by 3 bases, the J end by 1 base, with 9 bases between. The DNA of the CDR3 is TGTGCCAGCAGTGATGGGTCGATTAACTATGGCTACACCTTC. Translating it yields CASSDGSINYGYTF.

Points on this clone: Other nucleotide sequences from this sample produce the same CDR3. The chain recombines TRBV7-2 with TRBJ2-7, with D perhaps TRBD2 (5 bases). There are 15 residues in the CDR3. Deletions cut 1 base from V and 3 bases from J, with 13 bases between. Per the germline V gene, CDR1 is SGHTA and CDR2 is FQGNSA. The CDR3 nucleotides read TGTGCCAGCAGCTTAGTAGGAGGCGGAGGCTACGAGCAGTACTTC. It codes for CASSLVGGGGYEQYF.

The chain carries TRBV2 and TRBJ2-6; TRBD1 matches at 7 bases. CDR1 is SNHLY and CDR2 is FYNNEI in the germline V gene. The CDR3 is made up of 14 amino acids. J lost 2 bases, V lost 10 bases, and 5 bases had no gene match. The CDR3 spells CAILQGTGANVLTF. DNA of the CDR3: TGTGCCATCCTACAGGGGACTGGGGCCAACGTCCTGACTTTC.

The count of this clone is one. This CDR3 is also generated by other DNA sequences in the sample. CDR3 sequence (DNA): TGTGCCAGCTCACAGGGTGGGGACACTGAAGCTTTCTTT. Translation: CASSQGGDTEAFF. The V and J genes are TRBV18 and TRBJ1-1, with unresolved D. CDR3 size: 13 residues. Germline V gene sequence: CDR1 KGHSH, CDR2 LQKENI. Trimming removed 4 bases from V and 3 bases from J, with 9 bases in between.

This chain connects TRBV9 to TRBJ2-2, with no clear D. Deletions cut 0 bases from V and 1 base from J, with 10 bases between. This CDR3 has 16 amino acids. Germline CDR1 and CDR2: SGDLS and YYNGEE. For the CDR3, the DNA is TGTGCCAGCAGCGTAGCGGGTTTCCAGAACACCGGGGAGCTGTTTTTT. It codes for CASSVAGFQNTGELFF.

This CDR3 is CASSVLAGGEQYF. Here the CDR3 DNA reads TGTGCCAGCAGCGTTCTAGCGGGCGGCGAGCAGTACTTC. The gene calls are TRBV9 and TRBJ2-7, with TRBD2 identical over 8 bases. The ends lost 2 bases at V and 6 bases at J; junction bases unmatched: 4. This CDR3 contains 13 residues. Germline V gives CDR1 SGDLS, CDR2 YYNGEE. Together with reference TRBV9 and TRBJ2-7, the CDR3 gives the full variable domain: DSGVTQTPKHLITATGQRVTLRCSPRSGDLSVYWYQQSLDQGLQFLIQYYNGEERAKGNILERFSAQQFPDLHSELNLSSLELGDSALYFCASSVLAGGEQYFGPGTRLTVT.

Notes on this clone: The sample holds other DNA sequences that translate to the same CDR3. This chain joins TRBV5-4 and TRBJ1-2; 8 positions match TRBD1. V shed 4 bases, J shed 2 bases, and the junction held 4 bases outside the gene matches. The length of the CDR3 is 14 residues. Germline V CDR1 and CDR2: SGHNT, YYREEE (reference sequence). The CDR3 DNA reads TGTGCCAGCAGCCCCGGACAGGGAAACTATGGCTACACCTTC. The encoded protein is CASSPGQGNYGYTF.

V gene TRBV5-5 combines with J gene TRBJ2-5; D is possibly TRBD1 or TRBD2 (6 bases each). Deletions cut 0 bases from V and 4 bases from J, with 13 bases between. Germline V gene lookup returns CDR1 SGHKS and CDR2 YYEKEE (reference sequence). This CDR3 spans 15 amino acids. CDR3 amino acids: CASSLELQGGETQYF. Here the CDR3 DNA reads TGTGCCAGCAGCTTGGAACTACAGGGAGGAGAGACCCAGTACTTC.

J is TRBJ2-5 and V is TRBV6-1; the match to TRBD1 covers 8 bases. This CDR3 is built from 13 residues. V was clipped by 7 bases and J by 6 bases; unmatched bases: 7. CDR1 is MNHNS, CDR2 SASEGT, per germline. The CDR3 region has the DNA TGTGCCAGCAACCAAGACAGGGGACAGACCCAGTACTTC. Protein sequence: CASNQDRGQTQYF.

The count of this clone is one. The V and J genes are TRBV5-1 and TRBJ2-3, with D perhaps TRBD1 or TRBD2 (6 bases each). Between the trimmed V and J ends, which lost 0 bases and 0 bases, there was a span of 11 bases. CDR3 length: 16 residues. The germline gives CDR1 SGHRS, CDR2 YFSETQ. The CDR3 loop reads CASSLAPGASTDTQYF. The CDR3 coding sequence is TGCGCCAGCAGCTTGGCGCCGGGGGCTAGCACAGATACGCAGTATTTT.

CDR3 residues: CASSSPKRGGTDTQYF. The CDR3, as DNA: TGTGCCAGCAGTTCACCAAAGCGGGGGGGCACAGATACGCAGTATTTT. The rearrangement joins TRBV6-6 to TRBJ2-3, with 9 bases fitting TRBD2. This CDR3 region has 16 residues. V was pared by 4 bases and J by 1 base, with 6 bases of the junction left unmatched. CDR1 MNHNY and CDR2 SVGAGI come from the germline V gene (reference sequence).

This sequence joins TRBV7-9 and TRBJ1-6; 8 bases are shared with TRBD1. Germline CDR1 is SEHNR and CDR2 is FQNEAQ (reference sequence). This CDR3 has 14 amino acids. Trimming removed 7 bases from V and 10 bases from J; junction bases left unmatched: 9. The CDR3 loop reads CASNMGQALSPLHF. Written as DNA, the CDR3 is TGTGCCAGCAACATGGGACAGGCTTTGTCACCCCTCCACTTT.

The J gene is TRBJ2-7, the V gene TRBV21-1; TRBD1 is taken as the D call from the table, unchecked against the DNA. TRBV21-1 is an annotated pseudogene. The CDR3 runs 16 residues. CDR3 region: CASSKSAVGQDYEQYF. The CDR3 DNA reads TGTGCCAGCAGCAAAAGTGCTGTGGGACAAGATTACGAGCAGTACTTC.

The chain joins TRBV5-1 to TRBJ2-5; TRBD1 matches at 7 bases. Germline V gives CDR1 SGHRS, CDR2 YFSETQ. This CDR3 spans 13 amino acids. The trim removed 0 bases at V and 7 bases at J, leaving 3 bases unmatched. The CDR3 loop is CASSLGDSPTQYF. The CDR3 nucleotides are TGCGCCAGCAGCTTGGGGGACAGCCCGACCCAGTACTTC.

Concerning this clone: This sample also contains other DNA sequences that code for the same CDR3. J is TRBJ2-5 and V is TRBV19; D gene uncertain. CDR3 length: 11 residues. Trimming left V 2 bases short and J 3 bases short, with 1 base between. The germline V gene encodes CDR1 LNHDA and CDR2 SQIVND (reference sequence). The CDR3 sequence: CASSIKETQYF. Here the CDR3 DNA reads TGTGCCAGTAGTATAAAAGAGACCCAGTACTTC.

The chain couples TRBV6-5 to TRBJ2-7; 7 bases fit TRBD1. The CDR3 sequence is 14 residues long. The germline CDR1 and CDR2 sequences are MNHEY and SVGAGI. Trimming cost V 7 bases and J 2 bases; bases outside gene matches: 8. The CDR3 DNA is TGTGCCAGCAAATGGGACAGAAAGACCTACGAGCAGTACTTC. Translation: CASKWDRKTYEQYF.

CDR3 region: CASSLSGLGSQAFF. The CDR3 nucleotides read TGTGCCAGCAGCTTAAGTGGATTGGGCAGTCAAGCTTTCTTT. The chain combines TRBV11-2 with TRBJ1-1; D not certain. V lost 2 bases to trimming and J lost 9 bases, with 16 bases between them. CDR1 and CDR2 from the germline V gene are SGHAT and FQNNGV. The CDR3 consists of 14 residues.

This clone is a singleton in its sample. At the DNA level, this CDR3 is encoded by other sequences in the same sample as well. V gene TRBV9 combines with J gene TRBJ2-7, with D tentatively TRBD1 (6 bases). V lost 0 bases and J 3 bases, leaving 10 bases between the germline ends. The CDR3 runs 14 residues. From germline, CDR1 is SGDLS and CDR2 YYNGEE. The CDR3: CASSVGGTNYEQYF. In DNA form, the CDR3 reads TGTGCCAGCAGCGTAGGAGGGACAAACTACGAGCAGTACTTC.

For this clone: This sample includes further DNA sequences coding for the same CDR3. The CDR3 nucleotides are TGTGCCAGCAGCGTAGACAGGGATGAGCAGTTCTTC. Protein product: CASSVDRDEQFF. The V call is TRBV9, the J call TRBJ2-1; perhaps TRBD1 as D (6 bases). Trimming left V 0 bases short and J 8 bases short, with 6 bases between. CDR3 length equals 12 residues. Germline CDR1 SGDLS, CDR2 YYNGEE. Variable domain in full (rest from reference TRBV9 and TRBJ2-1): DSGVTQTPKHLITATGQRVTLRCSPRSGDLSVYWYQQSLDQGLQFLIQYYNGEERAKGNILERFSAQQFPDLHSELNLSSLELGDSALYFCASSVDRDEQFFGPGTRLTVL.

This chain uses TRBV4-1 with TRBJ2-3; 16 positions agree with TRBD2. J was trimmed by 0 bases and V by 3 bases; bases with no gene match: 9. The CDR3 covers 20 residues. Germline CDR1 is MGHRA and CDR2 is YSYEKL. This chain's CDR3 is CASSHPGLAGGPGSTDTQYF. CDR3 DNA sequence: TGCGCCAGCAGCCATCCGGGACTAGCGGGAGGGCCGGGGAGCACAGATACGCAGTATTTT.

This rearrangement joins TRBV7-2 to TRBJ2-3; D unresolved. This CDR3 spans 14 amino acids. The germline gives CDR1 SGHTA, CDR2 FQGNSA. Deletions cut 0 bases from V and 4 bases from J, with 8 bases between. CDR3 region: CASSLAVGSDTQYF. The CDR3 DNA sequence: TGTGCCAGCAGCTTAGCCGTCGGGTCAGATACGCAGTATTTT. Full variable domain (missing parts from reference TRBV7-2 and TRBJ2-3): GAGVSQSPSNKVTEKGKDVELRCDPISGHTALYWYRQSLGQGLEFLIYFQGNSAPDKSGLPSDRFSAERTGGSVSTLTIQRTQQEDSAVYLCASSLAVGSDTQYFGPGTRLTVL.

This clone was recorded only once. The V and J genes are TRBV4-3 and TRBJ1-4; D unresolved. V lost 0 bases and J 3 bases, leaving 8 bases between the germline ends. Germline CDR1 reads LGHNA; CDR2 reads YSLEER. CDR3 length: 15 amino acids. The CDR3 bases are TGCGCCAGCAGCCAAGATCCGCCCCCTAATGAAAAACTGTTTTTT. This sequence encodes CASSQDPPPNEKLFF.

The genes are TRBV6-5 and TRBJ1-6; no clear D. The V gene lost 8 bases and the J gene lost 8 bases, with 16 bases spanning the gap. Germline V gene sequence: CDR1 MNHEY, CDR2 SVGAGI. This CDR3 is 14 amino acids long. CDR3 protein: CASGQSVGYSPLHF. CDR3 in DNA: TGTGCCAGCGGCCAGTCCGTAGGATATTCACCCCTCCACTTT.

Points on this clone: The same CDR3 can be traced to other DNA sequences in this sample. This sequence joins TRBV6-1 and TRBJ2-7; the D is unclear. The V end lost 4 bases, the J end lost 4 bases, and 5 bases lay between the germline ends. The CDR3 extends over 11 amino acids. CDR1 is MNHNS, CDR2 SASEGT, per germline. The CDR3 coding sequence is TGTGCCAGCAGTGGACTGTACGAGCAGTACTTC. Translation: CASSGLYEQYF.

The chain uses TRBV4-1 and TRBJ2-3, with 9 bases that match TRBD2. The V gene's germline CDR1 is MGHRA and CDR2 YSYEKL. The CDR3 loop spans 20 amino acids. With V trimmed by 0 bases and J by 0 bases, 13 bases remained unmatched. CDR3 in DNA: TGCGCCAGCAGCCAAGACCGCGGGACTAGCTTAGAACGTAGCACAGATACGCAGTATTTT. This encodes CASSQDRGTSLERSTDTQYF.

The rearrangement joins TRBV18 to TRBJ2-7; the D gene is possibly TRBD1 (7 bases). Trimming removed 1 base from V and 7 bases from J, with 14 bases in between. The germline CDR1 and CDR2 sequences are KGHSH and LQKENI. This CDR3 spans 14 amino acids. The CDR3 reads CASSPQPRGVEQYF. The CDR3 DNA is TGTGCCAGCTCACCACAACCCAGGGGGGTTGAGCAGTACTTC. Drawing the rest from reference TRBV18 and TRBJ2-7, the complete variable domain is NAGVMQNPRHLVRRRGQEARLRCSPMKGHSHVYWYRQLPEEGLKFMVYLQKENIIDESGMPKERFSAEFPKEGPSILRIQQVVRGDSAAYFCASSPQPRGVEQYFGPGTRLTVT.

The chain is built from TRBV5-1 and TRBJ2-7; TRBD2 aligns across 8 bases. The junction had 15 bases not matched to a gene; V was cut back by 4 bases and J by 3 bases. Germline V gene data show CDR1 as SGHRS and CDR2 as YFSETQ. This CDR3 region has 17 residues. Here the CDR3 DNA reads TGCGCCAGCAGCATTACCCCGGGACTAGGTGGTGTCTACGAGCAGTACTTC. It specifies CASSITPGLGGVYEQYF.

This sequence joins TRBV6-6 and TRBJ1-5, with TRBD1 identical over 9 bases. With V trimmed by 5 bases and J by 4 bases, 9 bases remained unmatched. The CDR3 has 16 amino acids. Germline lookup yields CDR1 MNHNY and CDR2 SVGAGI (reference sequence). The CDR3, as DNA: TGTGCCAGCAGTGCCCCCGGGACAGGGAGTAATCAGCCCCAGCATTTT. Translating gives CASSAPGTGSNQPQHF.

This clone was counted between two and nine times. The chain employs TRBV2 and TRBJ1-5, with 8 bases matching TRBD1. CDR3 length: 15 residues. Germline CDR1 reads SNHLY; CDR2 reads FYNNEI. V shed 6 bases, J shed 4 bases, and the junction held 8 bases outside the gene matches. CDR3 DNA: TGTGCCAGCAGGGAGGGGGACAGGACGAATCAGCCCCAGCATTTT. Its protein product is CASREGDRTNQPQHF.